This is a list of T cell receptor beta chains from one sample in a study of T-cell reconstitution after alpha-beta-depleted transplantation in children. TCRdb processed the PCR reads anew with MiXCR; each CDR3 protein has one entry. The sample lists about 440,000 distinct CDR3 sequences, about 40% seen once, with roughly 27% in the top ten. This specimen was PBMCs, taken before TCRalphabeta/CD19-depleted stem cell transplant. The receptors come from a girl aged 2 to 9 with aplastic anemia, due to receive a stem cell transplant. CDR3s include the opening cysteine and the closing phenylalanine or tryptophan. D genes are given only for firm matches. Only part of the rows carry a size: once, few, many, or a class if the clone is expanded.

size: few; D: TRBD1; J: TRBJ2-7; V: TRBV6-5; DNA: TGTGCCAGCAGAAGCCGTTCAGGGACAGGTGGTTTC; CDR3: CASRSRSGTGGF
size: .; D: .; J: TRBJ2-2; V: TRBV7-3; DNA: TGTGCCAGCAGCTTAGGGGATCGGGACACCGCGGAGCTGTTTTTT; CDR3: CASSLGDRDTAELFF
size: .; D: TRBD2; J: TRBJ2-5; V: TRBV5-1; DNA: TGCGCCAGCAGCCGGCCAGGAGCGGGAGAAGAGACCCAGTACTTC; CDR3: CASSRPGAGEETQYF
size: .; D: .; J: TRBJ1-1; V: TRBV7-9; DNA: TGTGCCAGCAGCCAATGGGTGAACACTGAAGCTTTCTTT; CDR3: CASSQWVNTEAFF
size: many; D: .; J: TRBJ2-7; V: TRBV12-3/TRBV12-4; DNA: TGTGCCAGCAGTACAGGGGAGGCTTCCTACGAGCAGTACTTC; CDR3: CASSTGEASYEQYF
size: .; D: .; J: TRBJ2-7; V: TRBV20-1; DNA: TGCAGTGCTGGGACCCACTCCTACGAGCAGTACTTC; CDR3: CSAGTHSYEQYF
size: few; D: TRBD1; J: TRBJ2-7; V: TRBV27; DNA: TGTGCCAGCAGTTTACTACAACCGGGACAGGGGGCTGGAGAGCAGTACTTC; CDR3: CASSLLQPGQGAGEQYF
size: many; D: TRBD2; J: TRBJ2-3; V: TRBV10-2; DNA: TGCGCCAGCAGTATAGCGGGAGGGCGCACAGATACGCAGTATTTT; CDR3: CASSIAGGRTDTQYF
size: few; D: .; J: TRBJ2-3; V: TRBV6-1; DNA: TGTGCCAGCAGTGACCCGGGCCGAGATACGCAGTATTTT; CDR3: CASSDPGRDTQYF
size: .; D: .; J: TRBJ2-7; V: TRBV15; DNA: TGTGCCACCAGCAGAGATAAAGGTTCCATCGAGCAGTACTTC; CDR3: CATSRDKGSIEQYF
size: .; D: TRBD1; J: TRBJ1-1; V: TRBV28; DNA: TGTGCCAGCAGTTACCGGGACAGGGGGCTCACTGAAGCTTTCTTT; CDR3: CASSYRDRGLTEAFF
size: few; D: TRBD2; J: TRBJ2-1; V: TRBV20-1; DNA: TGCAGTGCTAGAGCTAGTGGCGGGAGCACCTACAATGAGCAGTTCTTC; CDR3: CSARASGGSTYNEQFF
size: once; D: .; J: TRBJ2-3; V: TRBV27; DNA: TGTGCCAGCAGATCGGGGTCTCGAACAGGGCGCACAGATACGCAGTATTTT; CDR3: CASRSGSRTGRTDTQYF
size: .; D: TRBD2; J: TRBJ2-1; V: TRBV9; DNA: TGTGCCAGCAGCGTAGCGGGAGGCCGGATTGAGCAGTTCTTC; CDR3: CASSVAGGRIEQFF
size: few; D: .; J: TRBJ2-3; V: TRBV10-3; DNA: TGTGCCATCAGTGAGACAGGGCCGACGCGGGATACGCAGTATTTT; CDR3: CAISETGPTRDTQYF
size: .; D: TRBD2; J: TRBJ2-1; V: TRBV7-6; DNA: TGTGCCAGCAGCTCGTTAGCGGGGGACACGTACAATGAGCAGTTCTTC; CDR3: CASSSLAGDTYNEQFF
size: many; D: .; J: TRBJ2-5; V: TRBV11-2; DNA: TGTGCCAGCAGCTTAGATCGAAGTTTCTTGACCCAGTACTTC; CDR3: CASSLDRSFLTQYF
size: .; D: TRBD1; J: TRBJ2-7; V: TRBV5-1; DNA: TGCGCCAGCAGCACTCGGGACAGGGTATACGAGCAGTACTTC; CDR3: CASSTRDRVYEQYF
size: once; D: .; J: TRBJ2-1; V: TRBV5-1; DNA: TGCGCCAGCAGCCTGACTAGGGGGTTATACAATGAGCAGTTCTTC; CDR3: CASSLTRGLYNEQFF
size: .; D: .; J: TRBJ1-1; V: TRBV29-1; DNA: TGCAGCGGCGTGAAGTCTGAGGACACTGAAGCTTTCTTT; CDR3: CSGVKSEDTEAFF
size: .; D: TRBD1; J: TRBJ1-5; V: TRBV12-3/TRBV12-4; DNA: TGTGCCAGCAGTTTAGACAGGGGCGTTAGCAATCAGCCCCAGCATTTT; CDR3: CASSLDRGVSNQPQHF
size: .; D: .; J: TRBJ2-3; V: TRBV10-3; DNA: TGTGCCATCAGTGAGTCTGGACAGATCACAGATACGCAGTATTTT; CDR3: CAISESGQITDTQYF
size: .; D: .; J: TRBJ2-5; V: TRBV7-6; DNA: TGTGCCAGCAGCTTACTGGGGTTGGTTAAAGAGACCCAGTACTTC; CDR3: CASSLLGLVKETQYF
size: many; D: .; J: TRBJ2-1; V: TRBV25-1; DNA: TGTGCCAGCAGTAACCAGGGGAGTGAGCAGTTCTTC; CDR3: CASSNQGSEQFF
size: .; D: TRBD2; J: TRBJ2-1; V: TRBV20-1; DNA: TGCAGTGCTACTCCGGGGGGGGAGGGCCCCAATGAGCAGTTCTTC; CDR3: CSATPGGEGPNEQFF
size: few; D: TRBD2; J: TRBJ2-2; V: TRBV5-1; DNA: TGCGCCAGCAAGGGGGGACTAGCGGGAGAGACCGGGGAGCTGTTTTTT; CDR3: CASKGGLAGETGELFF
size: many; D: TRBD1; J: TRBJ2-7; V: TRBV4-1; DNA: TGCGCCAGCAGCCAGAGAACCGGGACAGGGGAGGTGGACGAGCAGTACTTC; CDR3: CASSQRTGTGEVDEQYF
size: .; D: TRBD2; J: TRBJ2-1; V: TRBV10-2; DNA: TGCGCCAGCAGTGAGGCGAAAGCTAGCGGGAGAGGAAGTGAGCAGTTCTTC; CDR3: CASSEAKASGRGSEQFF
size: .; D: .; J: TRBJ2-3; V: TRBV15; DNA: TGTGCCACCACAAGCAGGGGCCGCCGAATTACCACAGATACGCAGTATTTT; CDR3: CATTSRGRRITTDTQYF
size: .; D: .; J: TRBJ1-6; V: TRBV5-1; DNA: TGCGCCAGCAGCCCCCGGGACACCAATTCACCCCTCCACTTT; CDR3: CASSPRDTNSPLHF
size: .; D: .; J: TRBJ2-1; V: TRBV29-1; DNA: TGCAGCGTTAGACCCTACAATGAGCAGTTCTTC; CDR3: CSVRPYNEQFF
size: many; D: TRBD1; J: TRBJ1-5; V: TRBV12-3/TRBV12-4; DNA: TGTGCCAGCAGTCTCACAGGGGGCGCCGGACAGCCCCAGCATTTT; CDR3: CASSLTGGAGQPQHF
size: .; D: .; J: TRBJ2-3; V: TRBV28; DNA: TGTGCCAGCAGTTTATTGGGATACACAGATACGCAGTATTTT; CDR3: CASSLLGYTDTQYF
size: few; D: .; J: TRBJ2-2; V: TRBV6-5; DNA: TGTGCCAGCAGTTACGTGGGAGCCGGCACCGGGGAGCTGTTTTTT; CDR3: CASSYVGAGTGELFF
size: .; D: .; J: TRBJ2-6; V: TRBV7-2; DNA: TGTGCCAGCAGCTTAGCAACAGTTGGGGCCAACGTCCTGACTTTC; CDR3: CASSLATVGANVLTF
size: .; D: .; J: TRBJ2-3; V: TRBV2; DNA: TGTGCCAGCAGGACAGGAATGACAGATACGCAGTATTTT; CDR3: CASRTGMTDTQYF
size: .; D: TRBD2; J: TRBJ2-1; V: TRBV5-1; DNA: TGCGCCAGCAGCGGCAGACTAGCGGGTCGCGATGAGCAGTTCTTC; CDR3: CASSGRLAGRDEQFF
size: .; D: .; J: TRBJ1-1; V: TRBV6-5; DNA: TGTGCCAGCAGTTTCACGGTTGGGGGCATGAACACTGAAGCTTTCTTT; CDR3: CASSFTVGGMNTEAFF
size: many; D: .; J: TRBJ2-7; V: TRBV3-1; DNA: TGTGCCAGCAGCCAAGGGATGACCGGGGCCTACGAGCAGTACTTC; CDR3: CASSQGMTGAYEQYF